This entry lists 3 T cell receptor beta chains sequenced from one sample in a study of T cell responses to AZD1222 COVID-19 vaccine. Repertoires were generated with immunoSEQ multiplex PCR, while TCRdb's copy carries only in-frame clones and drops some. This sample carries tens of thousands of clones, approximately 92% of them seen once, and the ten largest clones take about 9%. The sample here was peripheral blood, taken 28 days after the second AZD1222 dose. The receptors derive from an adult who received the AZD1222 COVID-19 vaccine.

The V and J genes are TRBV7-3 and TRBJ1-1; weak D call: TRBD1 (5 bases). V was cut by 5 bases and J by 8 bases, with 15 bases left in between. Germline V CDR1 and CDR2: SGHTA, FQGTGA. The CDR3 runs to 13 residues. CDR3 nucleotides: TGTGCCAGCAGCCCCTTCGGAGGGGAAGAAGCTTTCTTT. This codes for CASSPFGGEEAFF.

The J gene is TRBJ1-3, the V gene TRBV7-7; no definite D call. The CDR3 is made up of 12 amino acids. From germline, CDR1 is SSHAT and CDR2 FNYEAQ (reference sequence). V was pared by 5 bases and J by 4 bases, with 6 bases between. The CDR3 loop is CASSPGGNTIYF. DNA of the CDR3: TGTGCCAGCAGCCCGGGGGGAAACACCATATATTTT.

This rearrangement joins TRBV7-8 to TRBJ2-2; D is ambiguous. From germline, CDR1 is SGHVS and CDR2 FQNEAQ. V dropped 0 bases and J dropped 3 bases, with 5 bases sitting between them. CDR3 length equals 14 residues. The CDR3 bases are TGTGCCAGCAGCTTAGCCCTTTACACCGGGGAGCTGTTTTTT. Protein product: CASSLALYTGELFF.